Listed below are T cell receptor beta chains from one sample, sequenced in a study of long-term antiretroviral therapy in people with HIV. Only in-frame clones appear in the TCRdb table, and some are missing; sequencing was by immunoSEQ multiplex PCR. The table records about 16,000 clones, 65% to 85% of them present only once. Sequencing was performed on unsorted PBMCs, taken less than 1.3 years before starting antiretroviral therapy. The source of these receptors is a man aged 30 to 39 with HIV. The CDR3 runs from the conserved cysteine through the conserved F or W. The D gene is left open where the match is weak. Clone size is not always given. Where it is, it says once, few, many or a class for expanded clones.

TRBD1	TRBJ2-7	few	TRBV11-3	TGTGCCAGCGGGGACAGCAGTTACGAGCAGTACTTC	CASGDSSYEQYF
TRBD1	TRBJ1-5	few	TRBV19	TGTGCCAGTAGTAAGGGGACAGGGGTTCAGCCCCAGCATTTT	CASSKGTGVQPQHF
NA	TRBJ2-1	NA	TRBV7-9	TGTGCCAGCACCCCTCTAGTATCCTCCTACAATGAGCAGTTCTTC	CASTPLVSSYNEQFF
TRBD1	TRBJ2-7	NA	TRBV11-2	TGTGCCAGCAGCTCCCAGGGGGCAGCCGAGCAGTACTTC	CASSSQGAAEQYF
NA	TRBJ1-2	NA	TRBV9	TGTGCCAGCAGCGCTCAGGGAACTAACTATGGCTACACCTTC	CASSAQGTNYGYTF
NA	TRBJ1-4	NA	TRBV7-9	TGTGCCAGCAGCTCCCGTAGCGGGGATCCTGAAAAACTGTTTTTT	CASSSRSGDPEKLFF
NA	TRBJ2-5	once	TRBV19	TGTGCCAGTAGTATAGGACCCAGGGAGAGGGACCAAGAGACCCAGTACTTC	CASSIGPRERDQETQYF
NA	TRBJ2-2	few	TRBV11-2	TGTGCCAGCAGCCCAACTAGTTTTCCCGGGGAGCTGTTTTTT	CASSPTSFPGELFF
NA	TRBJ2-5	NA	TRBV25-1	TGTGCCAGCAGAAAAACGGAGACCCAGTACTTC	CASRKTETQYF
TRBD1	TRBJ2-7	NA	TRBV28	TGTGCCAGCAGTTTATGGCAGGGGGCAACCTACGAGCAGTACTTC	CASSLWQGATYEQYF
TRBD1	TRBJ2-5	NA	TRBV4-2	TGTGCCAGCAGCCCCGGGACAGGGACCACCCAGTACTTC	CASSPGTGTTQYF
NA	TRBJ1-5	NA	TRBV29-1	TGCAGCGTCGGGGGGGGCGGGGATGATCAGCCCCAGCATTTT	CSVGGGGDDQPQHF
TRBD2	TRBJ2-3	NA	TRBV30	TGTGCCTGGGGGGGTGCGGGAGGCCTTTTAGATACGCAGTATTTT	CAWGGAGGLLDTQYF
NA	TRBJ1-1	NA	TRBV7-8	TGTGCCAGCAGCTTTGCCACTGAAGCTTTCTTT	CASSFATEAFF
NA	TRBJ2-3	NA	TRBV21-1	TGTGCCAGCCCCCCTAGCGGGGCTACATTTGCTAGCACAGATACGCAGTATTTT	CASPPSGATFASTDTQYF
NA	TRBJ2-7	NA	TRBV25-1	TGTGCCAGCAGGGGGGTAGGCGAGCAGTACTTC	CASRGVGEQYF
NA	TRBJ2-3	NA	TRBV25-1	TGTGCCAGCAGTGCTTGGGGGGACTTATTGACAGATACGCAGTATTTT	CASSAWGDLLTDTQYF
NA	TRBJ2-7	NA	TRBV25-1	TGTGCCAGCAAGGAGGAGGTCACCTACGAGCAGTACTTC	CASKEEVTYEQYF
NA	TRBJ2-3	once	TRBV7-2	TGTGCCAGCAGCTTATCCCCATTAGGGGGAGGTCGAGATACGCAGTATTTT	CASSLSPLGGGRDTQYF
TRBD1	TRBJ2-3	NA	TRBV6-6	TGTGCCAGCAGCGGACAGGTGACAGATACGCAGTATTTT	CASSGQVTDTQYF
TRBD1	TRBJ2-1	NA	TRBV4-1	TGCGCCAGCAGCCCGGACAGGGGGCAGACGCTTGAGCAGTTCTTC	CASSPDRGQTLEQFF
NA	TRBJ2-5	NA	TRBV7-8	TGTGCCAGCAGCCCAAGCATTGGGTATCAAGAGACCCAGTACTTC	CASSPSIGYQETQYF
TRBD2	TRBJ2-7	NA	TRBV9	TGTGCCAGCAGCGTAGGACCTAGCGGGGGATCCTACGAGCAGTACTTC	CASSVGPSGGSYEQYF
NA	TRBJ2-2	NA	TRBV5-6	TGTGCCAGCAGCTTGGACCCCGACACCGGGGAGCTGTTTTTT	CASSLDPDTGELFF
TRBD1	TRBJ1-2	NA	TRBV6-1	TGTGCCAGCAGTGAAGCATCAACAGGGGTCGGCTACACCTTC	CASSEASTGVGYTF
NA	TRBJ2-7	NA	TRBV9	TGTGCCAGCAGCCCCCGGACGGGCCCGAGCTCCTACGAGCAGTACTTC	CASSPRTGPSSYEQYF
NA	TRBJ2-7	once	TRBV19	TGTGCCACCCAGGGCTCCCACTACTACGAGCAGTACTTC	CATQGSHYYEQYF
TRBD2	TRBJ2-7	NA	TRBV7-2	TGTGCCAGCTCCGGAGGGAGGGAAGTTTCCCCCTACGAGCAGTACTTC	CASSGGREVSPYEQYF
TRBD2	TRBJ2-1	few	TRBV5-1	TGCGCCAGCAGCCTGACCACTAGCGGGAGAAGTAATGAGCAGTTCTTC	CASSLTTSGRSNEQFF
NA	TRBJ1-2	NA	TRBV7-9	TGTGCCAGCAGCTTAGAGTCCCAGTATGGCTACACCTTC	CASSLESQYGYTF
NA	TRBJ2-3	NA	TRBV9	TGTGCCAGCAGGCCGGGGACCACAGATACGCAGTATTTT	CASRPGTTDTQYF
TRBD1	TRBJ2-1	NA	TRBV28	TGTGCCAGCAGTTTATATGGGACAGGGGAGAACAATGAGCAGTTCTTC	CASSLYGTGENNEQFF
NA	TRBJ1-3	NA	TRBV30	TGTGCCTGGAGTTATAGCTCTGGAAACACCATATATTTT	CAWSYSSGNTIYF
NA	TRBJ1-5	NA	TRBV28	TGTGCTTCCCACCAAAGGCCTAATCAGCCCCAGCATTTT	CASHQRPNQPQHF
TRBD2	TRBJ2-2	NA	TRBV5-1	TGCGCCAGCAGCCCTGGACTAGCGGGGGCCCATAGGGCCGGGGAGCTGTTTTTT	CASSPGLAGAHRAGELFF
TRBD1	TRBJ1-3	few	TRBV5-4	TGTGCCAGCAGCTTCGGACAGGGCGCTGGAAACACCATATATTTT	CASSFGQGAGNTIYF
TRBD1	TRBJ2-2	NA	TRBV6-6	TGTGCCAGCAGCCTCCGGACAGGGAGTGGGACCGGGGAGCTGTTTTTT	CASSLRTGSGTGELFF
NA	TRBJ2-7	NA	TRBV6-1	TGTGCCAGCAAAGCGGCCGAACCCTACGAGCAGTACTTC	CASKAAEPYEQYF
NA	TRBJ2-3	NA	TRBV4-3	TGCGCCAGCAGCCAAGATTTTGGGGATACGCAGTATTTT	CASSQDFGDTQYF
NA	TRBJ2-1	NA	TRBV9	TGTGCCAGCAGCCCCTCCGGGGGCTCCTACAATGAGCAGTTCTTC	CASSPSGGSYNEQFF
TRBD2	TRBJ2-1	medium-sized	TRBV9	TGTGCCAGCAGCACCAGGACTAGTCGGGATGCTAATGAGCAGTTCTTC	CASSTRTSRDANEQFF
TRBD1	TRBJ1-5	NA	TRBV11-3	TGTGCCAGCAGCTTAGGTGGGACAGGGAGGAATCAGCCCCAGCATTTT	CASSLGGTGRNQPQHF
TRBD1	TRBJ2-7	NA	TRBV19	TGTGCCAGTAGTCTACCGGGACAGTGGTACGAGCAGTACTTC	CASSLPGQWYEQYF
NA	TRBJ1-5	NA	TRBV10-2	TGCGCCAGCAGTGGAAGTACACAGGGAAGTCAGCCCCAGCATTTT	CASSGSTQGSQPQHF
NA	TRBJ1-1	NA	TRBV5-1	TGCGCCAGCAGCGATCAACCGCAGGGACTGAACACTGAAGCTTTCTTT	CASSDQPQGLNTEAFF
TRBD2	TRBJ2-5	NA	TRBV9	TGTGCCAGCAGCCCACAGGCTCTAGCGGGGGGTTTGTACCAAGAGACCCAGTACTTC	CASSPQALAGGLYQETQYF
NA	TRBJ2-2	few	TRBV19	TGTGCCAGTAGTACCCTTGGCACCGGGGAGCTGTTTTTT	CASSTLGTGELFF